This T cell receptor (beta chain) emerged from a study of cytomegalovirus exposure and HLA in healthy donors. V lost 2 bases and J 1 base, leaving 11 bases between the germline ends. The CDR3 totals 15 residues. Looked up from germline, CDR1 is SEHNR and CDR2 is FQNEAQ (reference sequence). Amplification used 60 Vbeta primers and 13 Jbeta primers. Assay used: immunoSEQ multiplex PCR; TCRdb lists only in-frame clones, some missing. The profile shows roughly 150,000 clones, roughly three quarters of them singletons. For this clone: Antigen: not known.

General study results and limits: In an earlier analysis, productive rearrangement rates for most beta V segments clustered near 87% or 30%. Immune exposure information available was restricted to CMV serostatus. A later analysis, which compared TCR beta chains of equal frequency, found the HLA-associated ones more clonally expanded.

The origin of this receptor is a man between 40 and 49 years old in good health and CMV-seronegative. The V and J genes are TRBV7-9 and TRBJ1-1; D unclear. Material for sequencing was PBMCs. The CDR3 coding sequence is TGTGCCAGCAGCTTAAACGCCGCGGGGAACACTGAAGCTTTCTTT. This encodes CASSLNAAGNTEAFF.